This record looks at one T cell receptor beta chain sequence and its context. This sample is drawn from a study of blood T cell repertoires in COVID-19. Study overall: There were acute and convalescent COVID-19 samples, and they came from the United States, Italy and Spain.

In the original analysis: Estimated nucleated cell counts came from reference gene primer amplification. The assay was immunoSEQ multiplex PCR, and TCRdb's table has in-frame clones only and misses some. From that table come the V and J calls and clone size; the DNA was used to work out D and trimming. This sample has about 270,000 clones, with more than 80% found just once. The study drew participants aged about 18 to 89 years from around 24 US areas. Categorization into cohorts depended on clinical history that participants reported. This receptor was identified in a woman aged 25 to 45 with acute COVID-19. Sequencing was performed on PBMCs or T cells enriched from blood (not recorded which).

As DNA, the CDR3 is TGTGCCACCTCAGGGGCCAGCGGGAGTAATTTTTACGAGCAGTACTTC. The encoded protein is CATSGASGSNFYEQYF. The J gene is TRBJ2-7, the V gene TRBV15; 8 bases line up with TRBD2. The CDR3 totals 16 residues. Germline values: CDR1 LNHNV, CDR2 YYDKDF (reference sequence). J lost 4 bases, V lost 8 bases, and 16 bases had no gene match.